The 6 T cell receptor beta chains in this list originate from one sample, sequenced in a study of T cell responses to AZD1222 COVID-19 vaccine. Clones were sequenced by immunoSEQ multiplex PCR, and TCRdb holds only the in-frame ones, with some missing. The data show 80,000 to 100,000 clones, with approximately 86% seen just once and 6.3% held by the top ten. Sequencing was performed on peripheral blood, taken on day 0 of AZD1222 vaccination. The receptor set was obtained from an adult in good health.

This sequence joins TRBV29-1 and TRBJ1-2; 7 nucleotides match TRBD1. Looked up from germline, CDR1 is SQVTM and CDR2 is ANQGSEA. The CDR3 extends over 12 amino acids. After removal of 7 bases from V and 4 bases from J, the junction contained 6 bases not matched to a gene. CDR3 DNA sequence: TGCAGCGCCCGGACAGGATTCTATGGCTACACCTTC. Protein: CSARTGFYGYTF.

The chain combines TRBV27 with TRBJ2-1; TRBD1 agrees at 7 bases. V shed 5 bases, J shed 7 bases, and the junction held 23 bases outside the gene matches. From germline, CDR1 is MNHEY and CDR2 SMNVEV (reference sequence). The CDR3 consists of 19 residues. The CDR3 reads CASSPTYPHPDRVRNEQFF. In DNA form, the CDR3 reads TGTGCCAGCAGTCCCACCTATCCACACCCCGACAGGGTCCGGAATGAGCAGTTCTTC.

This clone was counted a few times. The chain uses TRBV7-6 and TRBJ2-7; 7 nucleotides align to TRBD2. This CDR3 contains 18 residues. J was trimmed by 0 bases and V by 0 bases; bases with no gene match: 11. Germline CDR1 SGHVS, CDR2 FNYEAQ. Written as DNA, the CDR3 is TGTGCCAGCAGCTTAGCGGTTGGCGGGGGAGGGGTCTCCTACGAGCAGTACTTC. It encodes CASSLAVGGGGVSYEQYF.

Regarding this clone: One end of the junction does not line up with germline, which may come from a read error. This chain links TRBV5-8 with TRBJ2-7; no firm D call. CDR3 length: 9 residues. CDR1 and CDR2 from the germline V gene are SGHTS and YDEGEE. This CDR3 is CASSLSANF. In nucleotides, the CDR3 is TGTGCCAGCAGCTTGTCGGCGAACTTC.

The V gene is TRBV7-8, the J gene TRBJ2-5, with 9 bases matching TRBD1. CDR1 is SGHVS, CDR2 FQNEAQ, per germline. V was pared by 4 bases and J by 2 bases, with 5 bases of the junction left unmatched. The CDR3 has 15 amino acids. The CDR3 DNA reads TGTGCCAGCAGCTCGCTACAGGGGGCACAAGAGACCCAGTACTTC. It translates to CASSSLQGAQETQYF.

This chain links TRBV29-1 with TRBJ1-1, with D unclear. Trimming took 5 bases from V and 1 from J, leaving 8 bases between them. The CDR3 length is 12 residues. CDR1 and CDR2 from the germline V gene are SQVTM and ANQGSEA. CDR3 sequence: CSVLQQNTEAFF. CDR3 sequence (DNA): TGCAGCGTTTTACAGCAGAACACTGAAGCTTTCTTT.